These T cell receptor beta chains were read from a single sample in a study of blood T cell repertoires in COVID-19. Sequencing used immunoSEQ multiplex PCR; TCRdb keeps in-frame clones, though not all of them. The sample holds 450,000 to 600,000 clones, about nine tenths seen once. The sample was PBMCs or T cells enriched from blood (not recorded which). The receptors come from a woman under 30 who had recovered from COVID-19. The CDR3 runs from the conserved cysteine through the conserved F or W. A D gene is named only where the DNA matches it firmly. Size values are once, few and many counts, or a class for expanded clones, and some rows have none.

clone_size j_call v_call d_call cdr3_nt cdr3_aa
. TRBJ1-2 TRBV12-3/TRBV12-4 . TGTGCCAGCAGTTTTAACATCCAGGGAGGCTACACCTTC CASSFNIQGGYTF
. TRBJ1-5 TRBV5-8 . TGTGCCAGCAGCTTGGGGGACACCTCCAATCAGCCCCAGCATTTT CASSLGDTSNQPQHF
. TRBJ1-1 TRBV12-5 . TGTGCTAGTGGACCACAGCTTCACGGCACTGAAGCTTTCTTT CASGPQLHGTEAFF
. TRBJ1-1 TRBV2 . TGTGCCAGCAGTGAACAGTACACTGAAGCTTTCTTT CASSEQYTEAFF
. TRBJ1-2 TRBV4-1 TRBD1 TGCGCCAGCAGCCCGGTCGGGACAGGGTCTGGAGCTAACTATGGCTACACCTTC CASSPVGTGSGANYGYTF
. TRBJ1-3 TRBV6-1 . TGTGCCAGCAGTGAAGCGCCAGTCAATCACTCTGGAAACACCATATATTTT CASSEAPVNHSGNTIYF
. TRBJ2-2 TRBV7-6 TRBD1 TGTGCCAGCAGCCACCCCCGGACAGGTAGCGGGGAGCTGTTTTTT CASSHPRTGSGELFF
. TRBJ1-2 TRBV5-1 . TGCGCCAGCAGCGCCGGTGGGACTACAAGCACTAGGGATGGCTACACCTTC CASSAGGTTSTRDGYTF
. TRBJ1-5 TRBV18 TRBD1 TGTGCCAGCTCACCCGGACAGGCTGACCAAGGGCCCCAGCATTTT CASSPGQADQGPQHF
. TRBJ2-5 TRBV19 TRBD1 TGTGCCAGTAGCCGTTGGGGACAGGGGCAAGAGACCCAGTACTTC CASSRWGQGQETQYF
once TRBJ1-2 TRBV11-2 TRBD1 TGTGCCAGCAGCCCGAAGACAGGGAGGATTTACTATGGCTACACCTTC CASSPKTGRIYYGYTF
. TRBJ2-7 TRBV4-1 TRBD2 TGCGCCAGCAGCCAAGATCAGGGGCTAGCGGGGGGAAGAGACGAGCAGTACTTC CASSQDQGLAGGRDEQYF
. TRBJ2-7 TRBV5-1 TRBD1 TGCGCCAGCAGCCCGGGACAGGGTGAAGGGGAGTACTTC CASSPGQGEGEYF
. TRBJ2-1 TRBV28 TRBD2 TGTGCCAGCAGTTTCATGGCCCTTGGACTAGCGGGGGGAAACGAGCAGTTCTTC CASSFMALGLAGGNEQFF
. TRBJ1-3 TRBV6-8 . TGTGCCAGCAGTTACTGGGGCAACTCTGGAAACACCATATATTTT CASSYWGNSGNTIYF
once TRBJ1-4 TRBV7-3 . TGTGCCAGCAGCTTAACAGCGGGGGAAAAACTGTTTTTT CASSLTAGEKLFF
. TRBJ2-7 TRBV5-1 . TGCGCCAGCAGATCAACAGGGCCCGGCGAGCAGTACTTC CASRSTGPGEQYF
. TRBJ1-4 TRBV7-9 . TGTGCCAGCAGCCCTGGACAGCTTAATGAAAAACTGTTTTTT CASSPGQLNEKLFF
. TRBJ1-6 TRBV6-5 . TGTGCCAGCAGAAGCAGGGGTAATTCACCCCTCCACTTT CASRSRGNSPLHF
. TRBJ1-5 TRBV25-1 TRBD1 TGTGCCAGCAGGGCAGGGGGGCATCAGCCCCAGCATTTT CASRAGGHQPQHF
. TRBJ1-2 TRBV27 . TGTGCCAGCAGTTCGCTACCCGGTCCAGGGGATGGCTACACCTTC CASSSLPGPGDGYTF
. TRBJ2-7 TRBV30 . TGTGCCTGGAGTGAGGGGGGGTCCCCCTACGAGCAGTACTTC CAWSEGGSPYEQYF
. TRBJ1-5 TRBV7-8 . TGTGCCAGCAGCTTAGCCCCCCGCAGGGTTCAGCCCCAGCATTTT CASSLAPRRVQPQHF
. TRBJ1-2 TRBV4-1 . TGCGCCAGCAGCCAATCAGCCACACAGAAGATGACAGGCGCGGAGAGCTACACCTTC CASSQSATQKMTGAESYTF
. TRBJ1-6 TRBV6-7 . TGTGCCAGCAGTTACATTGGTGAGCGTGTCGGGAGCTCCTATAATTCACCCCTCCACTTT CASSYIGERVGSSYNSPLHF
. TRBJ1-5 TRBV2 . TGTGCCAGCAGTGAAGCCTTAGGCACAAGGGGAAGGGGCAATCAGCCCCAGCATTTT CASSEALGTRGRGNQPQHF
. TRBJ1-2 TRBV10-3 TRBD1 TGTGCCATCAGTGATGGTTGGGACAGGGTTGGATATGGCTACACCTTC CAISDGWDRVGYGYTF
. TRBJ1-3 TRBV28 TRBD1 TGTGCCAGCGAATCCCCCGGACAGGCCGGCTCTGGAAACACCATATATTTT CASESPGQAGSGNTIYF
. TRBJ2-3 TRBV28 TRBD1 TGTGCCAGCAGTACCCGGACAGGCTTGGCAGATACGCAGTATTTT CASSTRTGLADTQYF
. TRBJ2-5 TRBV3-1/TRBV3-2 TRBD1 TGTGCCAGCAGCCATAATGACAGGGCCGAAGAGACCCAGTACTTC CASSHNDRAEETQYF
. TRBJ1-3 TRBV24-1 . TGTGCCACCAGGACGGCGGGGGTCGCGCACACCATATATTTT CATRTAGVAHTIYF
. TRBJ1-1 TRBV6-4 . TGTGCCAGCAGTGACAGTGGATTGGGGCCCGGCGCAATTGAAGCTTTCTTT CASSDSGLGPGAIEAFF
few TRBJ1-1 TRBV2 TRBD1 TGTGCCAGCGGGGGACAGCGGAACACTGAAGCTTTCTTT CASGGQRNTEAFF
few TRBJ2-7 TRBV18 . TGTGCCAGCTCCGGTGACGGGGGCTACGAGCAGTACTTC CASSGDGGYEQYF
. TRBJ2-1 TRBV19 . TGTGCCAGTAGACCCGGGGGTGGGCGCTACAATGAGCAGTTCTTC CASRPGGGRYNEQFF
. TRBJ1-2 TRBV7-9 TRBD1 TGTGCCAGCAGCCTCACCGGACAGGGAGAAGTCTATGGCTACACCTTC CASSLTGQGEVYGYTF
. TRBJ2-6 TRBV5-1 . TGCGCCAGCAGCTTCAGGGGGGCTGGGGCCAACGTCCTGACTTTC CASSFRGAGANVLTF
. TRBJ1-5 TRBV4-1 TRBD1 TGCGCCAGCAGCCAAGCAGGACAGGGCTTACAGCCCCAGCATTTT CASSQAGQGLQPQHF
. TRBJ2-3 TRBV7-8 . TGTGCCAGCAGCTTAGACTCGCCCCTTAGCACAGATACGCAGTATTTT CASSLDSPLSTDTQYF
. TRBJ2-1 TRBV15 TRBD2 TGTGCCACCGGACACTGGACTAGCCGAAATGAGCAGTTCTTC CATGHWTSRNEQFF
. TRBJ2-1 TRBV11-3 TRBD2 TGTGCCAGCAGCTCCAGACTAGCGGGGGGGCAGGATGAGCAGTTCTTC CASSSRLAGGQDEQFF